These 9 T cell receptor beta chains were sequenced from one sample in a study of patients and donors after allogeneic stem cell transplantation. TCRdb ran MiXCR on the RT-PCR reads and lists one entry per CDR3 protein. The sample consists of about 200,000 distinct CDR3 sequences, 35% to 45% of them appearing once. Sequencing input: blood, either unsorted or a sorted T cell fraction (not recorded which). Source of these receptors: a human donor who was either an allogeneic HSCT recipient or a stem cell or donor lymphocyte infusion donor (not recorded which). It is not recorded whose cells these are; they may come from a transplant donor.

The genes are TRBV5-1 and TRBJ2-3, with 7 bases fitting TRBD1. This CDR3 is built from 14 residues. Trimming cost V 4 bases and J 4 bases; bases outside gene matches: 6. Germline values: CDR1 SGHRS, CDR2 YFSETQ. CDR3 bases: TGCGCCAGCAGCCTCCTTGACAGGGCAGATACGCAGTATTTT. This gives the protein CASSLLDRADTQYF.

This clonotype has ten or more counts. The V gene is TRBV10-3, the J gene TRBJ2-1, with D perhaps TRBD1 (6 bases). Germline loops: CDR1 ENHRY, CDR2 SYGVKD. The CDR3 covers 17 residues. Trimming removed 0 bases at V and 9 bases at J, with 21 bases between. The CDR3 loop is CAISESQRTVVEGEQFF. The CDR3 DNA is TGTGCCATCAGTGAGTCGCAGAGGACAGTGGTAGAGGGTGAGCAGTTCTTC.

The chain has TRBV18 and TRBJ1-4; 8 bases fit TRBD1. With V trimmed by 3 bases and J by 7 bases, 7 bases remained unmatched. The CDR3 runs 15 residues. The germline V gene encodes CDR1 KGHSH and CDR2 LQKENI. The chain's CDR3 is CASSPRQGRSEKLFF. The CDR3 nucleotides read TGTGCCAGCTCACCCAGACAGGGGAGGAGTGAAAAACTGTTTTTT.

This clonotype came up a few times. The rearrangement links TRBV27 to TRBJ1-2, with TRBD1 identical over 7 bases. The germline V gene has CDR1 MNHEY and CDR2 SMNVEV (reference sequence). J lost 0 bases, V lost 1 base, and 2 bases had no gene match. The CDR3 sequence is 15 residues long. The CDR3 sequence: CASSLLGQTNYGYTF. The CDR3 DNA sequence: TGTGCCAGCAGTTTATTGGGACAGACTAACTATGGCTACACCTTC.

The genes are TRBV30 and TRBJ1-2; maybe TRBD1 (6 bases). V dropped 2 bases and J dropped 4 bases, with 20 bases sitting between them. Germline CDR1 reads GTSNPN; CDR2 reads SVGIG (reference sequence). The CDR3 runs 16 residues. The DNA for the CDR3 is TGTGCCTGGAGTCACTTCGTACAGGGATTTTCCTATGGCTACACCTTC. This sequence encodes CAWSHFVQGFSYGYTF. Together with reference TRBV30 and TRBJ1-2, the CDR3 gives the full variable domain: SQTIHQWPATLVQPVGSPLSLECTVEGTSNPNLYWYRQAAGRGLQLLFYSVGIGQISSEVPQNLSASRPQDRQFILSSKKLLLSDSGFYLCAWSHFVQGFSYGYTFGSGTRLTVV.

In nucleotides, the CDR3 is TGTGCCATCAAGGACTCGGGATCTGGGGCCAACGTCCTGACTTTC. It translates to CAIKDSGSGANVLTF. The V call is TRBV10-3, the J call TRBJ2-6, with D tentatively TRBD2 (5 bases). Trimming cost V 7 bases and J 1 base, with 11 bases left between them. The CDR3 consists of 15 residues. Germline V gives CDR1 ENHRY, CDR2 SYGVKD.

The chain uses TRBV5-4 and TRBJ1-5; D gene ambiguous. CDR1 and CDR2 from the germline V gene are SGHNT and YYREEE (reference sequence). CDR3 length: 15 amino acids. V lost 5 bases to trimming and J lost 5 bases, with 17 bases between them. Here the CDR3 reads CASSSGPDGYQPQHF. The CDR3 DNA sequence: TGTGCCAGCAGTTCCGGCCCTGACGGGTATCAGCCCCAGCATTTT.

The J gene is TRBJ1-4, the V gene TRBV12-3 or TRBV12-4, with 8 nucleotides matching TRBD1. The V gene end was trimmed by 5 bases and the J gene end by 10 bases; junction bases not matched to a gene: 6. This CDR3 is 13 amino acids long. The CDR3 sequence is CASSPGQGTKLFF. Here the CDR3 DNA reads TGTGCCAGCAGTCCCGGACAGGGTACAAAACTGTTTTTT.

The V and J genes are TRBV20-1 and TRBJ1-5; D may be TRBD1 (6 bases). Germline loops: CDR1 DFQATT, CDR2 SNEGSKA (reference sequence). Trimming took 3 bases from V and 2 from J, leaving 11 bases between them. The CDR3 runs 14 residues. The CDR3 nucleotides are TGCAGTGCTAGGAGCAGGGGTGGCAATCAGCCCCAGCATTTT. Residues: CSARSRGGNQPQHF.